These T cell receptor beta chains were read from a single sample in a study of blood T cell repertoires in COVID-19. Repertoires were generated with immunoSEQ multiplex PCR, while TCRdb's copy carries only in-frame clones and drops some. The sample contains some 260,000 clones, over 65% of which appear only once. Material: peripheral blood. The source of these receptors is a woman older than 75 with acute or convalescent COVID-19. Each CDR3 is given with its conserved first and last residue. A D gene is named only where the DNA matches it firmly. Clone sizes are given selectively: once, few, many, or a class where the clone is expanded.

size	D	V	J	CDR3	DNA
few	TRBD1	TRBV7-6	TRBJ2-3	CASSFPVRGGDSTDTQYF	TGTGCCAGCAGCTTCCCCGTTCGAGGGGGCGACAGCACAGATACGCAGTATTTT
NA	NA	TRBV27	TRBJ1-2	CASSPQGTYGYTF	TGTGCCAGCAGTCCCCAGGGCACCTATGGCTACACCTTC
NA	NA	TRBV7-8	TRBJ2-7	CASSFGVSSYEQYF	TGTGCCAGCAGCTTCGGGGTGAGCTCCTACGAGCAGTACTTC
NA	NA	TRBV4-1	TRBJ1-4	CASSQERGFWGVDEKLFF	TGCGCCAGCAGCCAAGAAAGAGGGTTTTGGGGGGTCGATGAAAAACTGTTTTTT
NA	NA	TRBV10-3	TRBJ2-5	CAGGGQGVGKETQYF	TGTGCCGGGGGGGGCCAGGGCGTAGGCAAAGAGACCCAGTACTTC
NA	NA	TRBV11-3	TRBJ2-1	CASSPQGLGSYNEQFF	TGTGCCAGCAGCCCCCAGGGGCTAGGCTCCTACAATGAGCAGTTCTTC
NA	NA	TRBV6-5	TRBJ1-5	CASSTRVGGQPQHF	TGTGCCAGCAGCACGAGGGTGGGTGGACAGCCCCAGCATTTT
once	NA	TRBV4-1	TRBJ1-5	CASSQEWGLSNQPQHF	TGCGCCAGCAGCCAAGAATGGGGGCTTAGCAATCAGCCCCAGCATTTT
NA	NA	TRBV5-5	TRBJ1-1	CASSFSGGGGTEAFF	TGTGCCAGCAGCTTTTCGGGGGGCGGGGGCACTGAAGCTTTCTTT
NA	NA	TRBV7-9	TRBJ1-3	CASSQLGSGNWDTIYF	TGTGCCAGCAGTCAACTCGGGTCAGGGAATTGGGACACCATATATTTT
NA	NA	TRBV7-2	TRBJ1-4	CASSLRAGFREKLFF	TGTGCCAGCAGCTTAAGGGCAGGGTTTCGGGAAAAACTGTTTTTT
NA	NA	TRBV4-1	TRBJ1-6	CASSQDRQGWDSPLHF	TGCGCCAGCAGCCAAGATCGGCAGGGGTGGGATTCACCCCTCCACTTT
NA	NA	TRBV18	TRBJ2-3	CASSPQAEQLNTQYF	TGTGCCAGCTCACCACAAGCGGAACAATTAAATACGCAGTATTTT
NA	NA	TRBV6-5	TRBJ2-2	CASSYRQGHNTGELFF	TGTGCCAGCAGTTACAGGCAGGGCCACAACACCGGGGAGCTGTTTTTT
NA	TRBD1	TRBV18	TRBJ1-4	CATGGPNEKLFF	TGTGCCACAGGGGGCCCTAATGAAAAACTGTTTTTT
once	NA	TRBV11-3	TRBJ1-5	CASSHRTYSNQPQHF	TGTGCCAGCAGCCATCGAACCTATAGCAATCAGCCCCAGCATTTT
NA	NA	TRBV6-5	TRBJ1-1	CASSYSRGRDTEAFF	TGTGCCAGCAGTTACTCGCGGGGGCGGGACACTGAAGCTTTCTTT
NA	NA	TRBV7-9	TRBJ2-7	CASSFQDRFYEQYF	TGTGCCAGCAGCTTTCAGGACAGATTTTACGAGCAGTACTTC